One and the same sample provided the 26 T cell receptor beta chains below, sequenced in a study of blood T cell repertoires in COVID-19. Libraries were prepared by immunoSEQ multiplex PCR; TCRdb keeps only in-frame clonotypes and omits some of them. The sample lists about 52,000 clones, about 90% seen once, with less than 7.5% in the top ten. Sequencing was performed on peripheral blood. The receptor set was obtained from a man between 50 and 59 years old with active COVID-19.

V usage is TRBV28 and J usage is TRBJ1-2, with 7 bases identical to TRBD1. The CDR3 is 12 amino acids. The germline CDR1 and CDR2 sequences are MDHEN and SYDVKM. V was pared by 5 bases and J by 3 bases, with 0 bases of the junction left unmatched. For the CDR3, the DNA is TGTGCCAGCAGTAGGGGGCACTATGGCTACACCTTC. Residues: CASSRGHYGYTF.

V is TRBV30 and J is TRBJ2-1; TRBD1 might be the D (6 bases). V was cut by 5 bases and J by 4 bases, with 15 bases left in between. In germline, CDR1 is GTSNPN, CDR2 SVGIG (reference sequence). CDR3 length: 14 residues. Here the CDR3 DNA reads TGTGCCTGGGGCCAAGGCAGGGGTTACAATGAGCAGTTCTTC. This codes for CAWGQGRGYNEQFF.

The chain recombines TRBV19 with TRBJ1-3; the D gene is possibly TRBD1 (6 bases). CDR1 is LNHDA, CDR2 SQIVND, per germline (reference sequence). The length of the CDR3 is 17 residues. Trimming took 5 bases from V and 0 from J, leaving 17 bases between them. The CDR3: CASSLQDSIVSGNTIYF. The CDR3 bases are TGTGCCAGTAGTCTACAGGACAGCATCGTCTCTGGAAACACCATATATTTT.

This clone was detected only once. The chain employs TRBV12-5 and TRBJ1-2; the D gene is possibly TRBD1 (5 bases). V shed 0 bases and J shed 4 bases, with 9 bases lying between them. CDR1 LGHNT and CDR2 FRNRAP come from the germline V gene. The CDR3 extends over 14 amino acids. The DNA of the CDR3 is TGTGCTAGTGGTTTGGTACAAGGGGCCTATGGCTACACCTTC. Protein: CASGLVQGAYGYTF.

This chain links TRBV6-1 with TRBJ1-5; D is uncertain. This CDR3 is built from 11 residues. The V end was cut by 1 base, the J end by 11 bases, with 6 bases between. Germline lookup yields CDR1 MNHNS and CDR2 SASEGT. The CDR3 loop is CASSEGRAQHF. CDR3 nucleotide sequence: TGTGCCAGCAGTGAAGGCCGGGCCCAGCATTTT.

This clone occurred once. The chain combines TRBV7-7 with TRBJ1-5, with D unresolved. CDR1 and CDR2 (germline): SSHAT, FNYEAQ (reference sequence). The ends were cut back, 5 bases at V and 4 bases at J, with 9 bases in the middle. This CDR3 is 13 amino acids long. CDR3 loop: CASSVTENQPQHF. CDR3 bases: TGTGCCAGCAGCGTAACAGAAAATCAGCCCCAGCATTTT.

The chain uses TRBV2 and TRBJ2-3, with 12 bases identical to TRBD1. Germline V gene data show CDR1 as SNHLY and CDR2 as FYNNEI. V shed 3 bases, J shed 5 bases, and the junction held 9 bases outside the gene matches. The CDR3 is 17 residues long. Written as DNA, the CDR3 is TGTGCCAGCAGTGAGGGGACAGGGGGCTTTCTTGTAGATACGCAGTATTTT. It yields the protein CASSEGTGGFLVDTQYF.

The chain joins TRBV30 to TRBJ1-2; D is undetermined. Germline V CDR1 and CDR2: GTSNPN, SVGIG (reference sequence). Deletions cut 3 bases from V and 4 bases from J, with 12 bases between. This CDR3 contains 13 residues. The CDR3 loop is CAWSREGLYGYTF. CDR3 nucleotides: TGTGCCTGGAGCCGCGAGGGCCTCTATGGCTACACCTTC.

This clone was detected a few times. The genes are TRBV19 and TRBJ1-5; weak D call: TRBD1 (5 bases). The length of the CDR3 is 14 residues. Deletions cut 4 bases from V and 0 bases from J, with 7 bases between. The V gene's germline CDR1 is LNHDA and CDR2 SQIVND (reference sequence). The CDR3 DNA reads as TGTGCCAGTAGTACGGACATTAGCAATCAGCCCCAGCATTTT. It codes for CASSTDISNQPQHF.

The V and J genes are TRBV7-6 and TRBJ2-2; a weak D match, TRBD2 (5 bases). The CDR3 totals 14 residues. Germline CDR1 SGHVS, CDR2 FNYEAQ. Trimming pared 5 bases from V and 7 bases from J, leaving 14 bases between. The CDR3 protein is CASSQGLTRGELFF. The CDR3 nucleotides are TGTGCCAGCAGCCAAGGACTGACGCGCGGGGAGCTGTTTTTT.

The V gene is TRBV11-2, the J gene TRBJ2-6; tentative D call: TRBD1 (5 bases). This CDR3 region has 19 residues. Germline V gene lookup returns CDR1 SGHAT and CDR2 FQNNGV. Trimming shortened V by 5 bases and J by 0 bases, and 20 bases separated the two germline ends. CDR3 nucleotide sequence: TGTGCCAGCAGCCAATTTTTCGACAGACGCCCCTCTGGGGCCAACGTCCTGACTTTC. It encodes CASSQFFDRRPSGANVLTF.

V and J are TRBV27 and TRBJ2-1; TRBD2 aligns across 13 bases. The ends lost 2 bases at V and 0 bases at J; junction bases unmatched: 13. This CDR3 region has 21 residues. Germline CDR1 is MNHEY and CDR2 is SMNVEV (reference sequence). In DNA, the CDR3 is TGTGCCAGCAGTTTAGTACTAGCGGGAGGGTTCGTACCGAGCTCCTACAATGAGCAGTTCTTC. Translating gives CASSLVLAGGFVPSSYNEQFF.

The chain joins TRBV11-2 to TRBJ2-7; unclear D gene. The CDR3 is 13 residues long. V lost 0 bases and J lost 0, with 3 bases in between. Germline lookup yields CDR1 SGHAT and CDR2 FQNNGV. The CDR3 nucleotides read TGTGCCAGCAGCTTAGAGAGCTCCTACGAGCAGTACTTC. Encoded protein: CASSLESSYEQYF.

This chain joins TRBV7-9 and TRBJ2-7, with 9 bases aligning to TRBD1. J was trimmed by 7 bases and V by 5 bases; bases with no gene match: 15. Germline loops: CDR1 SEHNR, CDR2 FQNEAQ (reference sequence). This CDR3 contains 16 residues. CDR3 sequence: CASSRGGDRVDREQYF. The CDR3, as DNA: TGTGCCAGCAGCCGAGGAGGGGACAGGGTGGATCGGGAGCAGTACTTC.

The chain uses TRBV19 and TRBJ2-1; possibly TRBD2 for D (7 bases). The germline gives CDR1 LNHDA, CDR2 SQIVND (reference sequence). This CDR3 contains 14 residues. V shed 6 bases and J shed 10 bases, with 19 bases lying between them. The CDR3 is CASSMRGGAEEQFF. CDR3 sequence (DNA): TGTGCCAGTAGCATGCGTGGGGGGGCGGAGGAGCAGTTCTTC.

In this sample, this clone turned up once. The V call is TRBV14, the J call TRBJ2-1; D is unclear. Per the germline V gene, CDR1 is SGHDN and CDR2 is FVKESK. This CDR3 has 13 amino acids. V was cut by 0 bases and J by 8 bases, with 8 bases left in between. The CDR3 region has the DNA TGTGCCAGCAGCCAAGAAATGGGCCATGAGCAGTTCTTC. Its protein is CASSQEMGHEQFF.

V usage is TRBV15 and J usage is TRBJ2-1; D is uncertain. The CDR3 contains 16 residues. The germline CDR1 and CDR2 sequences are LNHNV and YYDKDF (reference sequence). Between the trimmed V and J ends, which lost 4 bases and 1 base, there was a span of 14 bases. The CDR3 protein is CATSTPRGVSYNEQFF. The DNA for the CDR3 is TGTGCCACCAGCACCCCCCGAGGAGTTTCCTACAATGAGCAGTTCTTC. Combining the CDR3 with reference TRBV15 and TRBJ2-1 gives the whole variable domain DAMVIQNPRYQVTQFGKPVTLSCSQTLNHNVMYWYQQKSSQAPKLLFHYYDKDFNNEADTPDNFQSRRPNTSFCFLDIRSPGLGDTAMYLCATSTPRGVSYNEQFFGPGTRLTVL.

The chain links TRBV19 to TRBJ1-5; no clear D. CDR1 is LNHDA and CDR2 is SQIVND in the germline V gene (reference sequence). The CDR3 contains 14 residues. Trimming stripped 9 bases from V and 0 bases from J, with 12 bases between. DNA for the CDR3: TGTGCCAGCACGGACGGGAATAGCAATCAGCCCCAGCATTTT. Its protein is CASTDGNSNQPQHF.

V is TRBV2 and J is TRBJ2-3; TRBD2 matches at 9 bases. V lost 3 bases, J lost 3 bases, and 7 bases stayed unmatched. CDR1 and CDR2 from the germline V gene are SNHLY and FYNNEI. The CDR3 runs 16 residues. CDR3 sequence reads: CASSDPASGRTDTQYF. Written as DNA, the CDR3 is TGTGCCAGCAGTGATCCCGCCAGCGGGAGGACAGATACGCAGTATTTT.

The J gene is TRBJ2-2, the V gene TRBV3-1 (or the pseudogene TRBV3-2); D gene unclear. CDR3 length: 12 amino acids. Germline-derived CDR1 and CDR2 are LGHDT and YNNKEL (reference sequence). Trimming stripped 6 bases from V and 4 bases from J, with 6 bases between. CDR3 loop: CASSSGTGELFF. The CDR3 DNA is TGTGCCAGCAGTAGTGGCACCGGGGAGCTGTTTTTT.

The chain links TRBV6-2 or TRBV6-3 to TRBJ1-1, with 10 nucleotides matching TRBD1. CDR1 and CDR2 from the germline V gene are MNHEY and SVGEGT. J lost 4 bases, V lost 6 bases, and 8 bases had no gene match. The CDR3 sequence is 15 residues long. The CDR3 bases are TGTGCCAGCAGATACGGGACAGGGGATTTCACTGAAGCTTTCTTT. Translated, it gives CASRYGTGDFTEAFF.

The chain uses TRBV28 and TRBJ2-6; 7 bases are shared with TRBD1. J was trimmed by 7 bases and V by 1 base; bases with no gene match: 1. The CDR3 extends over 14 amino acids. CDR1 is MDHEN and CDR2 is SYDVKM in the germline V gene. Here the CDR3 DNA reads TGTGCCAGCAGTTTATACAGGGGTGCCAACGTCCTGACTTTC. Protein: CASSLYRGANVLTF.

CDR3 in amino acids: CASSPAGGRQETQYF. Here the CDR3 DNA reads TGTGCCAGCAGTCCAGCGGGGGGACGGCAAGAGACCCAGTACTTC. The J gene is TRBJ2-5, the V gene TRBV28; 9 bases agree with TRBD2. J was trimmed by 2 bases and V by 5 bases; bases with no gene match: 6. Germline CDR1 and CDR2: MDHEN and SYDVKM. The CDR3 sequence is 15 residues long.

V usage is TRBV4-3 and J usage is TRBJ2-4, with D unresolved. Germline lookup yields CDR1 LGHNA and CDR2 YSLEER. The CDR3 is 15 residues long. The V gene lost 0 bases and the J gene lost 8 bases, with 14 bases spanning the gap. The chain's CDR3 is CASSQDFWASDIQYF. The CDR3 nucleotides are TGCGCCAGCAGCCAAGATTTTTGGGCCAGTGACATTCAGTACTTC.

The chain combines TRBV5-6 with TRBJ2-1, with D possibly TRBD1 on 5 matching bases. V was trimmed by 4 bases and J by 7 bases, leaving 15 bases between them. This CDR3 contains 14 residues. Germline CDR1 is SGHDT and CDR2 is YYEEEE. In DNA form, the CDR3 reads TGTGCCAGCAGCCGGCGAAAGGGGTTAAATGAGCAGTTCTTC. This codes for CASSRRKGLNEQFF.

The chain has TRBV5-6 and TRBJ1-3; TRBD1 is a possible D gene (5 bases). Trimming removed 4 bases at V and 2 bases at J, with 13 bases between. CDR3 length: 15 amino acids. CDR1 is SGHDT, CDR2 YYEEEE, per germline. The CDR3 loop is CASSNWGQPGNTIYF. The CDR3 DNA reads TGTGCCAGCAGCAATTGGGGCCAGCCTGGAAACACCATATATTTT.